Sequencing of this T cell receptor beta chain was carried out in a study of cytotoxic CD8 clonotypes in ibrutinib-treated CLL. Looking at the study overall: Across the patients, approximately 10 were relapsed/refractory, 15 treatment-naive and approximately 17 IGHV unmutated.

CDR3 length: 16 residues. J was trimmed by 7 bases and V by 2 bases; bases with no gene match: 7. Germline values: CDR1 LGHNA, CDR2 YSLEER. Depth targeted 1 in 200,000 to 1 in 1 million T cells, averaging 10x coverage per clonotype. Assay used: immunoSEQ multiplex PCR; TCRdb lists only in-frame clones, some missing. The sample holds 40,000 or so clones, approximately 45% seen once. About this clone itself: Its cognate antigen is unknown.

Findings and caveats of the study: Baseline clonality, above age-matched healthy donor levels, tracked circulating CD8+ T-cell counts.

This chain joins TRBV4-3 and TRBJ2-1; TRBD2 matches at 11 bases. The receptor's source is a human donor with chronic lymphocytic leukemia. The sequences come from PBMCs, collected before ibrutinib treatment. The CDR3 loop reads CASSQYLAGGQNEQFF. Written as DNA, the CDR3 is TGCGCCAGCAGCCAATACTTAGCGGGGGGGCAGAATGAGCAGTTCTTC.